This TCR beta chain was sequenced for a study of T-cell reconstitution after alpha-beta-depleted transplantation in children. Study-wide results and limits: T-cell counts and diversity at one year following transplant were attributed mainly to newly produced T cells. There were some patients whose high TCRbeta diversity at day 60 came from surviving recipient T cells and thymic progenitors. Several hundred graft clones that had expanded were reportedly the source of alpha-beta T cells about two months after transplant.

Unique molecular identifiers were incorporated during preparation of the TCRbeta library. TCRdb processed the PCR reads anew with MiXCR; each CDR3 protein has one entry. The sample consists of roughly 670,000 distinct CDR3 sequences, around 12% of them appearing once. The trim removed 6 bases at V and 5 bases at J, leaving 5 bases unmatched. Germline V lookup: CDR1 DFQATT, CDR2 SNEGSKA (reference sequence). The CDR3 consists of 12 residues. Only a few counts were recorded for this clonotype. Its specificity is not known. This chain connects TRBV20-1 to TRBJ2-3, with 7 bases fitting TRBD2. The clonotype comes from a girl under 10 years old with congenital amegakaryocytic thrombocytopenia, due to receive a stem cell transplant. Source: PBMCs, taken before TCRalphabeta/CD19-depleted stem cell transplant. CDR3 amino acids: CSAPGLVDTQYF. CDR3 DNA: TGCAGTGCCCCAGGACTAGTAGATACGCAGTATTTT.